Here is one T cell receptor (beta chain) with its context. The V segment lost 5 bases and the J segment 8 bases; nucleotides outside the gene matches: 6. Germline V lookup: CDR1 SGHTA, CDR2 FQGNSA. This CDR3 region has 14 residues. This record comes from a study of cytomegalovirus exposure and HLA in healthy donors. At the level of the study: Earlier work reported around 110 million unique TCR beta sequences from 180 million or so T cells.

The PCR used 60 Vbeta and 13 Jbeta primers. Clones were sequenced by immunoSEQ multiplex PCR, and TCRdb holds only the in-frame ones, with some missing. The profile covers 100,000 or so clones, with 70% to 85% appearing a single time and approximately 11% taken by the ten largest. This TCR was sampled from a man aged 35-49 years in good health and CMV-seropositive. The sequenced sample was PBMCs. This chain links TRBV7-2 with TRBJ1-6; 7 bases fit TRBD1. CDR3 DNA sequence: TGTGCCAGCAGCCCGGGACAGTTTCATTCACCCCTCCACTTT. Protein sequence: CASSPGQFHSPLHF.